Listed here are 13 T cell receptor beta chains from one sample, sequenced in a study of cytomegalovirus exposure and HLA in healthy donors. In the PCR, 60 Vbeta and 13 Jbeta primers were used. Only in-frame clones appear in the TCRdb table, and some are missing; sequencing was by immunoSEQ multiplex PCR. The sample yields 200,000 to 250,000 clones, about 74% seen once. The sequenced material came from PBMCs. The source of these receptors is a woman aged 25 to 39 in good health and CMV-seronegative.

This clone was seen a handful of times. The rearrangement joins TRBV19 to TRBJ2-7, with D perhaps TRBD2 (5 bases). The CDR3 covers 14 residues. The V end lost 3 bases, the J end lost 0 bases, and 9 bases lay between the germline ends. CDR1 is LNHDA, CDR2 SQIVND, per germline (reference sequence). CDR3 residues: CASSISDYSYEQYF. The CDR3 DNA follows: TGTGCCAGTAGTATTAGCGACTACTCCTACGAGCAGTACTTC.

The V call is TRBV12-5, the J call TRBJ2-4; D perhaps matches TRBD1 (6 bases). In germline, CDR1 is LGHNT, CDR2 FRNRAP. There are 15 residues in the CDR3. V dropped 5 bases and J dropped 1 base, with 12 bases sitting between them. CDR3 sequence reads: CASGPSGVAKNIQYF. CDR3 sequence (DNA): TGTGCTAGTGGTCCCTCAGGGGTGGCCAAAAACATTCAGTACTTC.

This clone was counted between two and nine times. The chain carries TRBV7-9 and TRBJ2-5; D remains ambiguous. V lost 1 base, J lost 1 base, and 16 bases lay in between. Germline-derived CDR1 and CDR2 are SEHNR and FQNEAQ (reference sequence). This CDR3 spans 17 amino acids. CDR3 nucleotides: TGTGCCAGCAGCTTAGGTTGGCCCGTAGAGGCCCAAGAGACCCAGTACTTC. As protein: CASSLGWPVEAQETQYF. The complete variable domain, with remaining parts taken from reference TRBV7-9 and TRBJ2-5, reads DTGVSQNPRHKITKRGQNVTFRCDPISEHNRLYWYRQTLGQGPEFLTYFQNEAQLEKSRLLSDRFSAERPKGSFSTLEIQRTEQGDSAMYLCASSLGWPVEAQETQYFGPGTRLLVL.

The chain employs TRBV27 and TRBJ1-1; TRBD1 aligns across 8 bases. Germline V lookup: CDR1 MNHEY, CDR2 SMNVEV (reference sequence). The V segment lost 2 bases and the J segment 9 bases; nucleotides outside the gene matches: 11. The CDR3 consists of 15 residues. The CDR3 region is CASSLIGQGLIKAFF. CDR3 nucleotide sequence: TGTGCCAGCAGTTTAATAGGACAGGGTTTAATTAAAGCTTTCTTT.

The chain couples TRBV5-1 to TRBJ1-1; D is perhaps TRBD1 (6 bases). Germline values: CDR1 SGHRS, CDR2 YFSETQ. This CDR3 has 14 amino acids. V was clipped by 3 bases and J by 6 bases, with 15 bases between them. In nucleotides, the CDR3 is TGCGCCAGCAGCTACCTCGGGGGGCGGGCTGAAGCTTTCTTT. Its protein product is CASSYLGGRAEAFF.

The J gene is TRBJ2-7, the V gene TRBV6-1, with D possibly matching TRBD2 (6 bases). The length of the CDR3 is 15 residues. V lost 6 bases and J lost 0, with 15 bases in between. Germline assignment: CDR1 MNHNS and CDR2 SASEGT. The CDR3 DNA sequence: TGTGCCAGCAGCTCCCGGGACTCCAGCTCCTACGAGCAGTACTTC. This codes for CASSSRDSSSYEQYF.

J is TRBJ1-2 and V is TRBV6-5; TRBD1 matches 10 bases. V was pared by 2 bases and J by 2 bases, with 5 bases of the junction left unmatched. There are 16 residues in the CDR3. Germline lookup yields CDR1 MNHEY and CDR2 SVGAGI. DNA of the CDR3: TGTGCCAGCAGTTACGGGACAGGGGACAAGAACTATGGCTACACCTTC. This gives the protein CASSYGTGDKNYGYTF.

This clone showed up just once. This rearrangement joins TRBV9 to TRBJ2-2; maybe TRBD1 (6 bases). With 4 bases removed from V and 5 bases from J, the gap between germline ends came to 15 bases. CDR3 size: 15 residues. From germline, CDR1 is SGDLS and CDR2 YYNGEE. DNA of the CDR3: TGTGCCAGCAGCCCCCTGACAGGACCGACCGGGGAGCTGTTTTTT. Its translation: CASSPLTGPTGELFF.

The gene calls are TRBV6-6 and TRBJ2-3, with 10 bases fitting TRBD1. After removal of 2 bases from V and 3 bases from J, the junction contained 2 bases not matched to a gene. CDR1 is MNHNY, CDR2 SVGAGI, per germline (reference sequence). The CDR3 contains 15 residues. CDR3 sequence: CASSYGQGGTDTQYF. CDR3 DNA: TGTGCCAGCAGTTACGGACAGGGGGGGACAGATACGCAGTATTTT.

Note on this clone: Here the CDR3 omits its conserved ending phenylalanine or tryptophan, so a read error is the likely source. The gene calls are TRBV7-8 and TRBJ2-2; perhaps TRBD1 as D (6 bases). V dropped 10 bases and J dropped 0 bases, with 15 bases sitting between them. Germline lookup yields CDR1 SGHVS and CDR2 FQNEAQ. This CDR3 spans 15 amino acids. The CDR3 DNA sequence: TGTGCCACCGCCTCTGGGGGCCCGAACACCGGGGAGCTGTTTTTG. Encoded protein: CATASGGPNTGELFL.

The chain combines TRBV30 with TRBJ2-3; 7 bases agree with TRBD1. The CDR3 contains 15 residues. V gave up 5 bases and J gave up 4 bases; unmatched junction bases: 12. Per germline, CDR1 GTSNPN and CDR2 SVGIG (reference sequence). The chain's CDR3 is CAWARPGTVPDTQYF. DNA for the CDR3: TGTGCCTGGGCCAGGCCAGGGACAGTTCCAGATACGCAGTATTTT. The full variable domain, its missing parts supplied by reference TRBV30 and TRBJ2-3, is SQTIHQWPATLVQPVGSPLSLECTVEGTSNPNLYWYRQAAGRGLQLLFYSVGIGQISSEVPQNLSASRPQDRQFILSSKKLLLSDSGFYLCAWARPGTVPDTQYFGPGTRLTVL.

This clone has just one count. V and J are TRBV19 and TRBJ2-1; no clear D. This CDR3 is built from 11 residues. Germline-derived CDR1 and CDR2 are LNHDA and SQIVND (reference sequence). The V end lost 4 bases, the J end lost 9 bases, and 7 bases lay between the germline ends. Written as DNA, the CDR3 is TGTGCCAGTAGTAAACTTCTTGAGCAGTTCTTC. This encodes CASSKLLEQFF.

The chain employs TRBV5-1 and TRBJ2-2, with TRBD2 as a possible D gene (6 bases). This CDR3 spans 16 amino acids. The V end lost 0 bases, the J end lost 4 bases, and 13 bases lay between the germline ends. Germline lookup yields CDR1 SGHRS and CDR2 YFSETQ. CDR3: CASSLVGNGGTGELFF. As DNA, the CDR3 is TGCGCCAGCAGCTTGGTTGGTAACGGGGGCACCGGGGAGCTGTTTTTT.